One sample yielded the 14 T cell receptor beta chains listed below, sequenced in a study of regulatory T cells in long-lasting Graves disease (dated by TCRdb to the early 2020s). Read against the paper, the sample's time point label means: newly diagnosed GD, antithyroid drugs for less than 3 months. RNA was extracted from PBMCs in TRIzol for both TCR sequencing and RNA sequencing. The method was multiplex PCR. Sequencing was performed on an Illumina HiSeq 4000. CDR3 regions were amplified by Arm-PCR with iRepertoire HTBI primers to construct TCR beta libraries. Through fastp at Q25 and MiXCR, TCRdb rebuilt clones from the public reads, retaining in-frame beta chains. One record per CDR3 amino acid sequence lists the most common genes and DNA. Here the sample has about 530,000 distinct CDR3 sequences; about 15% occur a single time. The ten largest account for 25% of the sample. This same sample was also taken into another study, of T cells in Graves' hyperthyroidism and ophthalmopathy.

The specimen comprised peripheral blood mononuclear cells (PBMCs), sampled at new diagnosis, from a patient treated with antithyroid drugs. All receptors come from a middle-aged woman with Graves disease. Donor details come from another sample of the same person, matched by shared clones.

This clonotype was recorded many times. The gene calls are TRBV6-5 and TRBJ1-1; maybe TRBD1 (5 bases). Trimming left V 0 bases short and J 0 bases short, with 8 bases between. This CDR3 contains 15 residues. The germline gives CDR1 MNHEY, CDR2 SVGAGI. This CDR3 reads CASSYSDTLNTEAFF. DNA of the CDR3: TGTGCCAGCAGTTACTCGGACACCTTGAACACTGAAGCTTTCTTT.

This clonotype was seen at least ten times. V gene TRBV4-1 combines with J gene TRBJ2-1, with D hard to call. The germline V gene encodes CDR1 MGHRA and CDR2 YSYEKL. CDR3 length: 13 amino acids. V gave up 0 bases and J gave up 9 bases, with 9 bases separating them. CDR3 bases: TGCGCCAGCAGCCAAGAAAGTTTTGGTGAGCAGTTCTTC. Its translation: CASSQESFGEQFF.

This clonotype was counted only a few times. As DNA, the CDR3 is TGTGCCATCGCGAGGACTAGCGACTCCTACGAGCAGTACTTC. Amino acids: CAIARTSDSYEQYF. The genes are TRBV10-3 and TRBJ2-7; the match to TRBD2 covers 9 bases. With V trimmed by 8 bases and J by 0 bases, 5 bases remained unmatched. Germline values: CDR1 ENHRY, CDR2 SYGVKD. This CDR3 contains 14 residues.

This clonotype turned up a few times. The rearrangement links TRBV20-1 to TRBJ1-6, with D possibly TRBD1 on 5 matching bases. There are 16 residues in the CDR3. The V gene's germline CDR1 is DFQATT and CDR2 SNEGSKA (reference sequence). V dropped 4 bases and J dropped 7 bases, with 20 bases sitting between them. The CDR3 is CSATPGLLRANSPLHF. CDR3 in DNA: TGCAGTGCTACCCCGGGACTCCTCCGAGCAAATTCACCCCTCCACTTT.

This clonotype appeared a few times. The chain has TRBV5-1 and TRBJ2-5; D uncertain. V shed 4 bases and J shed 5 bases, with 9 bases lying between them. Germline V CDR1 and CDR2: SGHRS, YFSETQ. This CDR3 contains 12 residues. The chain's CDR3 is CASSRVVETQYF. Written as DNA, the CDR3 is TGCGCCAGCAGCAGGGTCGTCGAGACCCAGTACTTC.

Ten or more counts support this clonotype. J is TRBJ1-1 and V is TRBV18, with D possibly matching TRBD1 (5 bases). V shed 4 bases and J shed 0 bases, with 12 bases lying between them. The CDR3 covers 15 residues. Per the germline V gene, CDR1 is KGHSH and CDR2 is LQKENI. The CDR3 is CASSQSGTVNTEAFF. In DNA form, the CDR3 reads TGTGCCAGCTCACAATCTGGGACCGTGAACACTGAAGCTTTCTTT.

This clonotype was detected a few times. The chain recombines TRBV11-1 with TRBJ1-3; D is possibly TRBD1 (5 bases). V shed 8 bases and J shed 3 bases, with 8 bases lying between them. The germline gives CDR1 SGHAT, CDR2 FQDESV (reference sequence). This CDR3 contains 12 residues. The CDR3 is CASAGNGNTIYF. As DNA, the CDR3 is TGTGCCAGCGCAGGGAATGGAAACACCATATATTTT.

This clonotype has only one observation. The chain combines TRBV12-3 or TRBV12-4 with TRBJ1-2, with TRBD1 matching 7 bases. V lost 6 bases and J lost 2; bases outside the gene matches: 12. The CDR3 is 16 amino acids. The CDR3 reads CASSRRLPGQNYGYTF. Here the CDR3 DNA reads TGTGCCAGCAGCCGACGGCTTCCGGGACAGAACTATGGCTACACCTTC.

Ten or more counts support this clonotype. This chain links TRBV3-1 with TRBJ2-3; D gene uncertain. CDR1 LGHDT and CDR2 YNNKEL come from the germline V gene (reference sequence). The CDR3 is 15 residues long. The ends were cut back, 4 bases at V and 0 bases at J, with 11 bases in the middle. CDR3 DNA: TGTGCCAGCAGCCCCTACGGTTACAGCACAGATACGCAGTATTTT. This gives the protein CASSPYGYSTDTQYF.

In its sample, this clonotype was seen many times. This chain links TRBV11-1 with TRBJ2-7; D possibly matches TRBD1 or TRBD2 (7 bases each). Germline V CDR1 and CDR2: SGHAT, FQDESV (reference sequence). The CDR3 runs to 13 residues. V lost 5 bases, J lost 5 bases, and 13 bases lay in between. CDR3 in amino acids: CASSDREGDEQYF. Written as DNA, the CDR3 is TGTGCCAGCAGCGACAGGGAGGGCGACGAGCAGTACTTC. Filled out from reference TRBV11-1 and TRBJ2-7, the complete variable domain reads EAEVAQSPRYKITEKSQAVAFWCDPISGHATLYWYRQILGQGPELLVQFQDESVVDDSQLPKDRFSAERLKGVDSTLKIQPAELGDSAMYLCASSDREGDEQYFGPGTRLTVT.

This clonotype was counted ten times or more. The chain has TRBV6-1 and TRBJ1-1; D call uncertain. This CDR3 is 13 amino acids long. Trimming removed 4 bases from V and 0 bases from J, with 6 bases in between. In germline, CDR1 is MNHNS, CDR2 SASEGT. The CDR3 protein is CASSVPMNTEAFF. CDR3 in DNA: TGTGCCAGCAGTGTTCCCATGAACACTGAAGCTTTCTTT.

The chain links TRBV6-1 to TRBJ2-2; D call uncertain. The CDR3 loop spans 15 amino acids. The germline V and J ends were trimmed by 7 bases and 0 bases, with 12 bases remaining between them. The germline V gene encodes CDR1 MNHNS and CDR2 SASEGT. CDR3 sequence reads: CASNADRTNTGELFF. The CDR3, as DNA: TGTGCCAGCAACGCGGACCGAACGAACACCGGGGAGCTGTTTTTT.

This clonotype was counted at least ten times. The rearrangement joins TRBV3-1 to TRBJ1-6; D might be TRBD1 (5 bases). The V end was cut by 4 bases, the J end by 8 bases, with 12 bases between. Germline V lookup: CDR1 LGHDT, CDR2 YNNKEL (reference sequence). The CDR3 is made up of 14 amino acids. The CDR3 sequence is CASSPRVRDSPLHF. CDR3 nucleotides: TGTGCCAGCAGCCCCAGGGTGAGAGATTCACCCCTCCACTTT.

This clonotype appeared many times. The chain uses TRBV12-3 or TRBV12-4 and TRBJ1-4; D unclear. The CDR3 contains 13 residues. V was pared by 5 bases and J by 4 bases, with 8 bases between. The CDR3 DNA is TGTGCCAGCAGTCACAGTCTTAATGAAAAACTGTTTTTT. Its translation is CASSHSLNEKLFF.